Below, one T cell receptor beta chain is given with its context. Antigen: not known. The data belong to a study of shared clonotypes between healthy human individuals. Study outcomes and limitations: Sampling was confined to blood; repertoires within tissues likely differ. Non-shared clonotypes had lower generation probabilities than those shared by all four donors.

Looked up from germline, CDR1 is KGHSH and CDR2 is LQKENI. With 2 bases removed from V and 9 bases from J, the gap between germline ends came to 11 bases. The CDR3 is 13 amino acids. Donors had no recently reported acute infections or vaccinations and were HIV-negative. Clones were read by immunoSEQ multiplex PCR, and TCRdb kept only the in-frame ones, dropping some. The table shows over a million clones, with 96% occurring only once. The TCR sequence derives from a man between 25 and 39 years old in good health. The genes are TRBV18 and TRBJ2-1; D possibly uses TRBD1 or TRBD2 (5 bases each). The sequencing input was naive CD4+ T cells sorted from blood. The subset here: CD45RA+ positively selected. DNA of the CDR3: TGTGCCAGCTCACCAAGTCCGGGGACTGAGCAGTTCTTC. It is translated as CASSPSPGTEQFF.